The clone carrying this T cell receptor (beta chain) was recorded at least ten times. The target antigen is unknown. CDR1 and CDR2 (germline): SGHAT, FQNNGV. There are 13 residues in the CDR3. The junction had 4 bases not matched to a gene; V was cut back by 0 bases and J by 9 bases. The sample belongs to a study of regulatory T cells in long-lasting Graves disease. Arm-PCR of CDR3 regions with iRepertoire HTBI primers generated TCR beta libraries. TCRdb called the multiplex PCR reads again in MiXCR, with one record for every CDR3 protein. This sample has around 430,000 distinct CDR3 sequences, with roughly 22% found just once. Whole-study results and caveats: Newly diagnosed Graves' patients had higher TCR diversity than persistent ones.

Time point given: persistent/refractory GD, antithyroid drugs over 5 years with positive TRAb. TCR sequences were obtained from RNA taken from PBMCs. American Thyroid Association guidelines defined how Graves' disease was diagnosed. EDTA tubes received about 9.3 milliliters of collected peripheral blood. The sequenced sample was peripheral blood mononuclear cells (PBMCs), obtained when the disease was refractory, from a patient treated with antithyroid drugs. J is TRBJ1-2 and V is TRBV11-2; 7 nucleotides align to TRBD1. The receptor's source is a female donor with Graves disease. CDR3 sequence: CASSLDRQGSYTF. The CDR3 DNA reads as TGTGCCAGCAGCTTAGATCGACAGGGAAGCTACACCTTC.